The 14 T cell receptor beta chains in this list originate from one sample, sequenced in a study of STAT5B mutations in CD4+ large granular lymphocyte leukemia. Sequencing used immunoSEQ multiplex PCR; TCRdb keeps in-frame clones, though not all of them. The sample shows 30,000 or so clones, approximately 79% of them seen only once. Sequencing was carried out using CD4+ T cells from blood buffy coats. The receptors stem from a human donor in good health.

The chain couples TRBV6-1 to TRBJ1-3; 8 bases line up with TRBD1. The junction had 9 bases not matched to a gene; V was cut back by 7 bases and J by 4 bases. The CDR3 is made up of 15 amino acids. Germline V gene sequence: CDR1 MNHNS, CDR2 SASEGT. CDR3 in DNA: TGTGCCAGCAAATTAGCGACAGGGGAAGGAAACACCATATATTTT. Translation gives CASKLATGEGNTIYF.

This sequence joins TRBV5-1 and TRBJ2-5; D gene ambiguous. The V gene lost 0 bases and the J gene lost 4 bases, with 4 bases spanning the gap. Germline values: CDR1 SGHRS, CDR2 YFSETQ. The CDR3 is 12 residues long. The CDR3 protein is CASSLALETQYF. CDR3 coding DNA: TGCGCCAGCAGCTTGGCCCTAGAGACCCAGTACTTC.

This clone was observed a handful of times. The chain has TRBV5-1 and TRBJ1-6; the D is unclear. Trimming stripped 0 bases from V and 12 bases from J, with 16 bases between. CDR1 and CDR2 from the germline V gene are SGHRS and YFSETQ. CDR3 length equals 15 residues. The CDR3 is CASSLDSGSSLPLHF. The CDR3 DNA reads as TGCGCCAGCAGCTTGGATTCCGGGAGTTCGTTACCCCTCCACTTT.

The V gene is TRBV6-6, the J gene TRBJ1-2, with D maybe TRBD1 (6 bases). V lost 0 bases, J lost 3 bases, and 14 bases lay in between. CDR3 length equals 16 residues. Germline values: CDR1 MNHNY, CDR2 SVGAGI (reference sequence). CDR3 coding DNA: TGTGCCAGCAGTTACTCGGGGGGGCAGAAGGACTATGGCTACACCTTC. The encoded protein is CASSYSGGQKDYGYTF.

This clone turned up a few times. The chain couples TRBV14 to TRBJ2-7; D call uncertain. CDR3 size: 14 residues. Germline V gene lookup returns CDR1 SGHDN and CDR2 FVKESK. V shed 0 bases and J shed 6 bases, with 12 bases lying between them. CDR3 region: CASSQDLRRTEQYF. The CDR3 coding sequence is TGTGCCAGCAGCCAAGATCTTCGCAGGACCGAGCAGTACTTC.

The CDR3 DNA follows: TGCGCCAGCCCCGACAGGGTCATCTACGAGCAGTACTTC. It specifies CASPDRVIYEQYF. This chain uses TRBV5-1 with TRBJ2-7; TRBD1 agrees at 7 bases. Per germline, CDR1 SGHRS and CDR2 YFSETQ. V trimming: 7 bases; J trimming: 3 bases; junction bases outside the gene matches: 7. CDR3 length: 13 residues. The full variable domain, its missing parts supplied by reference TRBV5-1 and TRBJ2-7, is KAGVTQTPRYLIKTRGQQVTLSCSPISGHRSVSWYQQTPGQGLQFLFEYFSETQRNKGNFPGRFSGRQFSNSRSEMNVSTLELGDSALYLCASPDRVIYEQYFGPGTRLTVT.

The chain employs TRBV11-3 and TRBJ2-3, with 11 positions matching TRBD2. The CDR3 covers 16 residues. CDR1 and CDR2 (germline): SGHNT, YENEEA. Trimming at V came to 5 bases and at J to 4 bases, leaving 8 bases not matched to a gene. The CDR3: CASSLLSGRAADTQYF. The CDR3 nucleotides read TGTGCCAGCAGCCTACTTAGCGGGAGGGCCGCAGATACGCAGTATTTT.

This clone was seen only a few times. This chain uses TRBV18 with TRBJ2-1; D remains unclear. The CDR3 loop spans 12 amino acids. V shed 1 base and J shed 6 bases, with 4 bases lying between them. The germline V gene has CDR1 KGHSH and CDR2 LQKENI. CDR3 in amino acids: CASSPRSNEQFF. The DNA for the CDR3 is TGTGCCAGCTCACCACGGAGCAATGAGCAGTTCTTC. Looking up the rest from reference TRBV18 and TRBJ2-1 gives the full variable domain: NAGVMQNPRHLVRRRGQEARLRCSPMKGHSHVYWYRQLPEEGLKFMVYLQKENIIDESGMPKERFSAEFPKEGPSILRIQQVVRGDSAAYFCASSPRSNEQFFGPGTRLTVL.

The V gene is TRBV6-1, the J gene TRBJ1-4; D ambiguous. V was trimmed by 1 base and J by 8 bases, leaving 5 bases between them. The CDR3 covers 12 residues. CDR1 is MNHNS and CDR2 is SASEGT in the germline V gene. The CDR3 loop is CASSEVGEKLFF. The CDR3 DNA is TGTGCCAGCAGTGAAGTTGGGGAAAAACTGTTTTTT.

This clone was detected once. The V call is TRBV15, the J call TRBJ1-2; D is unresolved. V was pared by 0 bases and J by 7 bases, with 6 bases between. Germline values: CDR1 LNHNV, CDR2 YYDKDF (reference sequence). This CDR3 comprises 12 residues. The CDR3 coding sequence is TGTGCCACCAGCAGAGATGGGTCTGGCTACACCTTC. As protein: CATSRDGSGYTF.

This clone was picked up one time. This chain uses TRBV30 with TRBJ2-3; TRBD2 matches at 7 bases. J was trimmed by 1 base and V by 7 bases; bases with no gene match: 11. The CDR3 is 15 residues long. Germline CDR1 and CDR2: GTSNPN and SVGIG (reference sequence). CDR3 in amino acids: CASSPGTTRTDTQYF. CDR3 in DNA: TGTGCCTCATCCCCCGGGACTACGCGCACAGATACGCAGTATTTT.

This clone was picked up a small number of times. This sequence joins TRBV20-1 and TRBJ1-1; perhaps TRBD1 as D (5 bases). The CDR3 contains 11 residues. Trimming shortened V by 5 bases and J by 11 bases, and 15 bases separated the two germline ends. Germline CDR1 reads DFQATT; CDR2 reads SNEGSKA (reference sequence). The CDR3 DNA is TGCAGTGCTCCAAGACAGATCGGGGCTTTCTTT. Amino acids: CSAPRQIGAFF.

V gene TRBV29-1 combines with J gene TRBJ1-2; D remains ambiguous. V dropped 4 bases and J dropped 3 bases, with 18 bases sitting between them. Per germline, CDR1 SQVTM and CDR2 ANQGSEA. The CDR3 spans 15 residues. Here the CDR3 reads CSVVFSGDPDYGYTF. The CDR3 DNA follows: TGCAGCGTTGTTTTTTCTGGGGATCCTGACTATGGCTACACCTTC.

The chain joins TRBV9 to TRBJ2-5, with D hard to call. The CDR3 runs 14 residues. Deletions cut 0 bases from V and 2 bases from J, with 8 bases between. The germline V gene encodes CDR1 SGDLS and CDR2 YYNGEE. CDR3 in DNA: TGTGCCAGCAGCGTAGGTGCAGCGCAAGAGACCCAGTACTTC. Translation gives CASSVGAAQETQYF.